This T cell receptor beta chain stems from a study of vaccination effects on CD4 cells after COVID-19. This clone was picked up a small number of times. What it binds is not known. Trimming removed 1 base from V and 5 bases from J, with 11 bases in between. This CDR3 region has 14 residues. Germline V gene lookup returns CDR1 MGHRA and CDR2 YSYEKL. The culture ran for approximately 10 days, and then CD4+ T cells were isolated. Libraries were prepared by immunoSEQ multiplex PCR; TCRdb keeps only in-frame clonotypes and omits some of them. Of approximately 58,000 clones in the sample, about 83% are singletons; the top ten hold under 3.5%.

The sequence was obtained from a human donor who received a COVID-19 vaccine. The J gene is TRBJ2-5, the V gene TRBV4-1, with no clear D. The sequencing here drew on CD4+ T cells from PBMCs cultured without peptide, taken before COVID-19 vaccination. The CDR3 sequence is CASSQGSGEETQYF. The CDR3 DNA sequence: TGCGCCAGCAGCCAAGGTTCTGGAGAGGAGACCCAGTACTTC.